The T cell receptor beta chain described here comes from a study of T cells in Graves' hyperthyroidism and ophthalmopathy. The CDR3 spans 14 residues. The germline V gene encodes CDR1 DFQATT and CDR2 SNEGSKA (reference sequence). Trimming removed 0 bases at V and 0 bases at J, with 9 bases between. This clonotype was detected only a few times. Amplification targeted TCR beta CDR3 regions from RNA transcripts. A first-round RT-PCR of the TCR CDR3 used the HTBI primer set. TCRdb re-derived calls from the multiplex PCR reads in MiXCR, one entry per CDR3 protein. This table has fewer than 900,000 distinct CDR3 sequences, approximately 16% appearing once.

This TCR was recovered from a man between 18 and 35 years old with Graves' hyperthyroidism. The chain combines TRBV20-1 with TRBJ2-7, with D unresolved. The sequenced sample was blood. The DNA of the CDR3 is TGCAGTGCTAGAGAACAACGCGTCTCCTACGAGCAGTACTTC. Its protein is CSAREQRVSYEQYF.